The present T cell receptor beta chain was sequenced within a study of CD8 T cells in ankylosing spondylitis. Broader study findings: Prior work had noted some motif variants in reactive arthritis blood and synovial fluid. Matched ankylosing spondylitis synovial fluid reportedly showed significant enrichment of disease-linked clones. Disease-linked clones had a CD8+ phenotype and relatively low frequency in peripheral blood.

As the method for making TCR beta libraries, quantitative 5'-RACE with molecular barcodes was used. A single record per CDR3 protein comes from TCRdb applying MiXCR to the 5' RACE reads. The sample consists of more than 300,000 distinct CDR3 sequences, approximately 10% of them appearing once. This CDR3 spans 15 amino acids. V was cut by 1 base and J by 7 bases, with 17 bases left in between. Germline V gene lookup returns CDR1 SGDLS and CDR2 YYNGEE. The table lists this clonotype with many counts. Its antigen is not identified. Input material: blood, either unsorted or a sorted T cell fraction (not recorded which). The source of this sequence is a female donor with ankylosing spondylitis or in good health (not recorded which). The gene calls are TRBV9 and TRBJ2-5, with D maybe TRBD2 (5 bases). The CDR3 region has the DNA TGTGCCAGCAGCGTAATGGACTCGGCCCTGTGGACCCAGTACTTC. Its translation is CASSVMDSALWTQYF.